This T cell receptor beta chain was obtained from a study of post-analysis software for immune sequencing data. On the study more broadly: Disease courses included relapsing-remitting, secondary progressive and progressive-relapsing multiple sclerosis.

Germline-derived CDR1 and CDR2 are MNHEY and SVGEGT. The CDR3 is 13 amino acids. Points on this clonotype: Antigen specificity is unknown.

Study-level findings and limits: F measure grouped same-batch samples tightly together. Controls showed significantly higher normalized Chao1 diversity than did multiple sclerosis patients. Among five TRBV segments more frequent in patients than controls were TRBV5-6, TRBV5-1 and TRBV20-1.

cDNA libraries of TCR beta carried unique molecular identifiers. TCRdb used MiXCR to reprocess the PCR reads, holding one entry per CDR3 protein. The sample includes roughly 600,000 distinct CDR3 sequences, roughly 47% seen only once; the top ten take 1.5% to 2%. The sample consisted of blood. The TCR originated in a girl aged 5-17 years with multiple sclerosis. The V and J genes are TRBV6-2 or TRBV6-3 and TRBJ2-7; no clear D. The last part of the DNA fits TRBJ2-5 better; the J call may be wrong. CDR3: CASSSSYGETQYF. CDR3 sequence (DNA): TGTGCCAGCAGTTCATCATATGGAGAGACCCAGTACTTC.